The 26 T cell receptor beta chains in this list originate from one sample, sequenced in a study of cytotoxic CD8 clonotypes in ibrutinib-treated CLL. The method was immunoSEQ multiplex PCR; TCRdb's version includes in-frame clones alone and lacks a portion of them. Of about 120,000 clones listed, approximately 56% were seen once; the top ten hold 37%. The material was PBMCs, obtained after 24 months of ibrutinib treatment. The source of these receptors is a human donor with chronic lymphocytic leukemia.

The rearrangement uses TRBV30 and TRBJ1-4; D gene uncertain. CDR1 is GTSNPN and CDR2 is SVGIG in the germline V gene (reference sequence). The CDR3 is 12 amino acids. Deletions cut 2 bases from V and 5 bases from J, with 6 bases between. CDR3 DNA: TGTGCCTGGAGTAGTAGAAATGAAAAACTGTTTTTT. Encoded protein: CAWSSRNEKLFF.

The chain links TRBV11-2 to TRBJ2-1, with a tentative D call TRBD1 (6 bases). From germline, CDR1 is SGHAT and CDR2 FQNNGV. V was clipped by 2 bases and J by 6 bases, with 11 bases between them. The CDR3 is 14 amino acids. As DNA, the CDR3 is TGTGCCAGCAGCTTATCCTTACAGGGCAATGAGCAGTTCTTC. This gives the protein CASSLSLQGNEQFF.

As DNA, the CDR3 is TGTGCCAGCAGCACCCAGGGGGCCAACTATGGCTACACCTTC. This encodes CASSTQGANYGYTF. The genes are TRBV9 and TRBJ1-2; TRBD1 agrees at 8 bases. V shed 4 bases and J 2 bases; nucleotides not matched to a gene: 4. Germline V CDR1 and CDR2: SGDLS, YYNGEE. The CDR3 sequence is 14 residues long.

This chain links TRBV6-1 with TRBJ1-2; D perhaps matches TRBD1 (5 bases). There are 12 residues in the CDR3. CDR1 is MNHNS and CDR2 is SASEGT in the germline V gene. V was trimmed by 1 base and J by 11 bases, leaving 11 bases between them. The CDR3 bases are TGTGCCAGCAGTGAAGGGTCCCGACAGTACACCTTC. Amino acid sequence: CASSEGSRQYTF.

This clone has more than one count but fewer than ten. The chain couples TRBV30 to TRBJ2-5; D unresolved. The ends were cut back, 1 base at V and 5 bases at J, with 8 bases in the middle. Germline lookup yields CDR1 GTSNPN and CDR2 SVGIG (reference sequence). The CDR3 totals 12 residues. The CDR3 here is CAWSAWRETQYF. The CDR3 nucleotides read TGTGCCTGGAGTGCCTGGCGTGAGACCCAGTACTTC.

This clone turned up a few times. This chain joins TRBV6-6 and TRBJ2-7; weak D call: TRBD2 (6 bases). The CDR3 consists of 14 residues. The V end lost 2 bases, the J end lost 4 bases, and 12 bases lay between the germline ends. The germline CDR1 and CDR2 sequences are MNHNY and SVGAGI (reference sequence). CDR3 sequence reads: CASSYGGASYEQYF. Here the CDR3 DNA reads TGTGCCAGCAGTTACGGCGGGGCCTCTTACGAGCAGTACTTC.

V and J are TRBV6-6 and TRBJ2-7; D call uncertain. Deletions cut 6 bases from V and 2 bases from J, with 8 bases between. Per germline, CDR1 MNHNY and CDR2 SVGAGI (reference sequence). The CDR3 spans 12 residues. The CDR3 coding sequence is TGTGCCAGCAGCCTTGAGACCTACGAGCAGTACTTC. Translated, it gives CASSLETYEQYF.

This clone was detected a few times. The V gene is TRBV2, the J gene TRBJ2-7; D ambiguous. This CDR3 has 13 residues. Germline CDR1 SNHLY, CDR2 FYNNEI. V was pared by 7 bases and J by 7 bases, with 17 bases between. CDR3 bases: TGTGCCAGCAAAATCCGTGCAGAGCAGGAGCAGTACTTC. Amino acids: CASKIRAEQEQYF.

The rearrangement joins TRBV28 to TRBJ1-6; 7 bases align to TRBD1. CDR3 length: 15 residues. After removal of 3 bases from V and 9 bases from J, the junction contained 8 bases not matched to a gene. From germline, CDR1 is MDHEN and CDR2 SYDVKM. The DNA of the CDR3 is TGTGCCAGCAGTTTCTCCCAGACAGGGAGTTCACCCCTCCACTTT. This codes for CASSFSQTGSSPLHF.

The sample holds a few counts of this clone. The V gene is TRBV30, the J gene TRBJ1-1; perhaps TRBD1 as D (6 bases). V lost 2 bases to trimming and J lost 3 bases, with 10 bases between them. The CDR3 has 13 residues. CDR1 and CDR2 (germline): GTSNPN, SVGIG (reference sequence). The CDR3 spells CAWSTGLDTEAFF. DNA of the CDR3: TGTGCCTGGAGTACAGGGCTCGACACTGAAGCTTTCTTT.

The rearrangement joins TRBV7-9 to TRBJ2-1; TRBD1 is a possible D gene (6 bases). The CDR3 sequence is 14 residues long. Per the germline V gene, CDR1 is SEHNR and CDR2 is FQNEAQ (reference sequence). Trimming left V 5 bases short and J 4 bases short, with 12 bases between. The CDR3, as DNA: TGTGCCAGCAGCCCCGGGACATCTTACAATGAGCAGTTCTTC. Translation: CASSPGTSYNEQFF.

The chain is built from TRBV7-6 and TRBJ2-5, with D unresolved. The CDR3 runs to 13 residues. Trimming stripped 3 bases from V and 3 bases from J, with 8 bases between. Germline V CDR1 and CDR2: SGHVS, FNYEAQ. The CDR3 reads CASSFWTKETQYF. The CDR3 DNA is TGTGCCAGCAGCTTTTGGACGAAAGAGACCCAGTACTTC.

The gene calls are TRBV30 and TRBJ2-7, with 8 positions matching TRBD1. CDR3 length: 12 amino acids. Germline CDR1 is GTSNPN and CDR2 is SVGIG (reference sequence). The CDR3 protein is CATQGGSYEQYF. The CDR3 DNA is TGTGCGACACAGGGGGGTTCATACGAGCAGTACTTC.

V is TRBV7-9 and J is TRBJ1-2, with a possible D match to TRBD1 (5 bases). This CDR3 is built from 14 residues. Germline-derived CDR1 and CDR2 are SEHNR and FQNEAQ (reference sequence). Trimming left V 6 bases short and J 0 bases short, with 11 bases between. The CDR3 region is CASSEGAANYGYTF. The DNA for the CDR3 is TGTGCCAGCAGTGAAGGGGCCGCTAACTATGGCTACACCTTC. The full variable domain, completed using reference TRBV7-9 and TRBJ1-2, is DTGVSQNPRHKITKRGQNVTFRCDPISEHNRLYWYRQTLGQGPEFLTYFQNEAQLEKSRLLSDRFSAERPKGSFSTLEIQRTEQGDSAMYLCASSEGAANYGYTFGSGTRLTVV.

This clone has more than one count but fewer than ten. The chain employs TRBV6-1 and TRBJ2-5; no clear D. Trimming shortened V by 2 bases and J by 12 bases, and 10 bases separated the two germline ends. There are 11 residues in the CDR3. Germline V lookup: CDR1 MNHNS, CDR2 SASEGT. The CDR3, as DNA: TGTGCCAGCAGTGAATTTGGACCCAAGTACTTC. It translates to CASSEFGPKYF.

The table lists this clone with a few counts. The chain employs TRBV7-3 and TRBJ2-2, with 7 positions matching TRBD2. This CDR3 spans 14 amino acids. V shed 4 bases and J 3 bases; nucleotides not matched to a gene: 2. CDR1 is SGHTA and CDR2 is FQGTGA in the germline V gene. The CDR3 region has the DNA TGTGCCAGCAGCTCGGGACTACACACCGGGGAGCTGTTTTTT. Residues: CASSSGLHTGELFF.

The V and J genes are TRBV6-1 and TRBJ2-7; D possibly corresponds to TRBD1 (6 bases). V shed 0 bases and J shed 3 bases, with 9 bases lying between them. The V gene's germline CDR1 is MNHNS and CDR2 SASEGT. This CDR3 spans 14 amino acids. The CDR3 protein is CASSEALQGYEQYF. CDR3 bases: TGTGCCAGCAGTGAAGCTTTACAGGGCTACGAGCAGTACTTC.

This chain joins TRBV2 and TRBJ1-1, with 12 bases identical to TRBD1. The CDR3 totals 18 residues. Losses at the gene ends were 6 bases for V and 1 base for J; bases not matched to a gene: 12. Germline CDR1 and CDR2: SNHLY and FYNNEI. The CDR3 protein is CASSRFSGTGGGNTEAFF. The CDR3, as DNA: TGTGCCAGCAGCAGATTTTCCGGGACAGGGGGCGGGAACACTGAAGCTTTCTTT.

V usage is TRBV14 and J usage is TRBJ1-2, with D perhaps TRBD1 (6 bases). Germline CDR1 reads SGHDN; CDR2 reads FVKESK. V dropped 1 base and J dropped 6 bases, with 12 bases sitting between them. This CDR3 has 14 amino acids. The CDR3: CASSQVVGGHGYTF. CDR3 in DNA: TGTGCCAGCAGCCAAGTCGTAGGGGGGCATGGCTACACCTTC.

The genes are TRBV5-1 and TRBJ1-2, with 12 bases lining up with TRBD1. The germline gives CDR1 SGHRS, CDR2 YFSETQ. The J segment lost 4 bases and the V segment lost 0 bases, leaving 7 bases of the junction unmatched. This CDR3 has 17 residues. CDR3 residues: CASSLEGQGALVYGYTF. CDR3 DNA: TGCGCCAGCAGCTTGGAGGGACAGGGGGCCCTTGTCTATGGCTACACCTTC.

The chain recombines TRBV27 with TRBJ2-5, with TRBD2 matching over 12 bases. The CDR3 is 17 amino acids. V was pared by 4 bases and J by 2 bases, with 8 bases of the junction left unmatched. Germline V gene data show CDR1 as MNHEY and CDR2 as SMNVEV (reference sequence). The CDR3 sequence is CASSSTALAGGQETQYF. CDR3 coding DNA: TGTGCCAGCAGTTCGACCGCACTAGCGGGGGGACAAGAGACCCAGTACTTC.

The chain is built from TRBV29-1 and TRBJ1-1, with D tentatively TRBD1 (6 bases). From germline, CDR1 is SQVTM and CDR2 ANQGSEA. The V and J ends lost 6 bases and 4 bases respectively, with 30 bases between them. This CDR3 is built from 18 residues. The CDR3: CSVAGDVVGRRGSTEAFF. The DNA for the CDR3 is TGCAGCGTCGCCGGAGATGTCGTGGGGAGAAGGGGGAGCACTGAAGCTTTCTTT.

This clone was seen a single time. This chain joins TRBV21-1 and TRBJ2-7; TRBD1, as called in the table, went unchecked against the DNA. TRBV21-1 is a known pseudogene. This CDR3 contains 16 residues. The CDR3 region has the DNA TGTGCCAGCAGCAAAACCTACAGGACAGGCCCCTACGAGCAGTACTTC. Translating gives CASSKTYRTGPYEQYF.

This sequence joins TRBV6-5 and TRBJ2-1, with 9 bases aligning to TRBD2. J gave up 7 bases and V 6 bases, and 10 bases lay outside the gene matches. The CDR3 has 15 amino acids. Germline loops: CDR1 MNHEY, CDR2 SVGAGI. The CDR3 sequence is CASRSGTSSGNEQFF. The CDR3, as DNA: TGTGCCAGCAGATCCGGGACTAGCTCGGGGAATGAGCAGTTCTTC.

The CDR3 region has the DNA TGCGCCAGCAGCCCGCCGATGACAGGGGGCTTCTCCTACGAGCAGTACTTC. It translates to CASSPPMTGGFSYEQYF. The chain has TRBV5-1 and TRBJ2-7; the match to TRBD1 covers 10 bases. The CDR3 has 17 amino acids. V dropped 4 bases and J dropped 0; count of bases not matched to a gene: 10. Germline lookup yields CDR1 SGHRS and CDR2 YFSETQ. Full variable domain (remainder filled in from reference TRBV5-1 and TRBJ2-7): KAGVTQTPRYLIKTRGQQVTLSCSPISGHRSVSWYQQTPGQGLQFLFEYFSETQRNKGNFPGRFSGRQFSNSRSEMNVSTLELGDSALYLCASSPPMTGGFSYEQYFGPGTRLTVT.

The chain is built from TRBV7-4 and TRBJ2-4; TRBD1 matches 9 bases. CDR1 and CDR2 from the germline V gene are SGHVT and SQSDAQ. Trimming removed 6 bases from V and 0 bases from J; junction bases left unmatched: 12. There are 18 residues in the CDR3. The CDR3 loop reads CASSRTGEATLAKNIQYF. The CDR3 region has the DNA TGTGCCAGCAGTCGGACAGGGGAGGCGACTTTAGCCAAAAACATTCAGTACTTC. Complete variable domain (other parts from reference TRBV7-4 and TRBJ2-4): GAGVSQSPRYKVAKRGRDVALRCDSISGHVTLYWYRQTLGQGSEVLTYSQSDAQRDKSGRPSGRFSAERPERSVSTLKIQRTEQGDSAVYLCASSRTGEATLAKNIQYFGAGTRLSVL.